The rows below give T cell receptor beta chains drawn from one sample of a study of beta chain features in type 1 diabetes. Assay: immunoSEQ multiplex PCR; the TCRdb copy retains only in-frame clones and omits some. The sample holds roughly 100,000 clones, 25% to 35% seen once. Sequencing used central memory CD4+ T cells from blood. These receptor sequences come from a woman aged 18-30 years with type 1 diabetes. Each CDR3 is given with its conserved first and last residue. The order of the fields is V gene, J gene, D gene, clone size, CDR3 DNA, CDR3 protein. The D gene is left open where the match is weak. Where a row states a size, it is once, few, many or the class of an expanded clone; other rows omit it.

>TRBV4-3|TRBJ2-2|TRBD1|-
TGCGCCACGAAACAGGGGTTCGACACCGGGGAGCTGTTTTTT
CATKQGFDTGELFF
>TRBV19|TRBJ2-1|-|-
TGTGCCAGTAGTATGGCGGGCCGCTACAATGAGCAGTTCTTC
CASSMAGRYNEQFF
>TRBV7-3|TRBJ2-2|-|-
TGTGCCAGCAGCTTTGATCGACAGATGACCGGGGAGCTGTTTTTT
CASSFDRQMTGELFF
>TRBV5-4|TRBJ2-4|TRBD2|-
TGTGCCAGCAGCGCCGGGACTAGCGGGAGAGTAAACATTCAGTACTTC
CASSAGTSGRVNIQYF
>TRBV10-3|TRBJ2-1|TRBD2|few
TGTGCCTCCCAGACTAGCGGGAGTGTCGATGAGCAGTTCTTC
CASQTSGSVDEQFF
>TRBV18|TRBJ1-2|TRBD1|-
TGTGCCAGCTCAGGCCGGGACAGGGAAGTGACTGGCTACACCTTC
CASSGRDREVTGYTF
>TRBV11-2|TRBJ2-2|-|-
TGTGCCAGCAGCTTAGTCGGTGGGGACTCCACCGGGGAGCTGTTTTTT
CASSLVGGDSTGELFF
>TRBV30|TRBJ1-5|TRBD1|few
TGTGCCTGGAGTGTGACAGGGAATAAAGGTCAGCCCCAGCATTTT
CAWSVTGNKGQPQHF
>TRBV30|TRBJ2-3|-|few
TGTGCCTGGAGTGTAGCTAGCATCTCCCGGGATACGCAGTATTTT
CAWSVASISRDTQYF
>TRBV30|TRBJ2-7|-|few
TGTGCCTGGAGTCGCATGATAGGCGGCGAGCAGTACTTC
CAWSRMIGGEQYF
>TRBV7-2|TRBJ1-5|-|few
TGTGCCAGCAGCTTAGACCAGAGGCAGCCCCAGCATTTT
CASSLDQRQPQHF
>TRBV5-1|TRBJ2-7|TRBD2|few
TGCGCCAGCAGCTTGGCTAGCGGGGGCTACGAGCAGTACTTC
CASSLASGGYEQYF
>TRBV6-1|TRBJ1-2|-|-
TGTGCCAGCAGTGATGTCTGGCAGGGCTATGGCTACACCTTC
CASSDVWQGYGYTF
>TRBV11-2|TRBJ2-1|TRBD2|-
TGTGCCAGCAGCCGGACTAGTGGCTTGGATGAGCAGTTCTTC
CASSRTSGLDEQFF
>TRBV19|TRBJ2-2|-|-
TGTGCCAGTAGTATAATTACTATTAACACCGGGGAGCTGTTTTTT
CASSIITINTGELFF
>TRBV5-1|TRBJ2-3|TRBD2|-
TGCGCCAGCAGCTTGGTAAGCGGGAGTGAGACAGATACGCAGTATTTT
CASSLVSGSETDTQYF
>TRBV29-1|TRBJ2-5|TRBD2|few
TGCAGCGTCGCTGTTAGCGGGAGGGGGGAGACCCAGTACTTC
CSVAVSGRGETQYF
>TRBV7-9|TRBJ2-7|TRBD1|few
TGTGCCAGCAGCTTAGTGTCAGGGGGAGAGTACGAGCAGTACTTC
CASSLVSGGEYEQYF
>TRBV6-5|TRBJ2-2|TRBD2|-
TGTGCCAGCAGCCGAGCGGGAGGGAACACCGGGGAGCTGTTTTTT
CASSRAGGNTGELFF
>TRBV14|TRBJ1-1|-|-
TGTGCCAGCAGCCTCGGTACTGAAGCTTTCTTT
CASSLGTEAFF
>TRBV4-2|TRBJ2-1|-|-
TGTGCCAGCAGCCCCAACGTACTAGGGTACAATGAGCAGTTCTTC
CASSPNVLGYNEQFF
>TRBV4-3|TRBJ1-4|-|-
TGCGCCAGCAGCCAAAATGGGGCCCTGGAGGGTGAAAAACTGTTTTTT
CASSQNGALEGEKLFF
>TRBV15|TRBJ2-5|TRBD1|few
TGTGCCACCAGCAGCCCTTGGGGACAGGGGATCGGCGAGAGGGCCCAGTACTTC
CATSSPWGQGIGERAQYF
>TRBV11-3|TRBJ2-5|TRBD2|-
TGTGCCAGCAGCTTAGATGGGCTAGCGGGAAAGGAGACCCAGTACTTC
CASSLDGLAGKETQYF
>TRBV28|TRBJ2-3|TRBD2|-
TGTGCCAGCAGTTTCGGGGGGAATACGCAGTATTTT
CASSFGGNTQYF
>TRBV28|TRBJ1-2|-|few
TGTGCCAGCAGTTTCGGGGCTAACTATGGCTACACCTTC
CASSFGANYGYTF
>TRBV18|TRBJ2-3|-|few
TGTGCCAGCTCACCCAGGGGGGACGCCTCTAGCACAGATACGCAGTATTTT
CASSPRGDASSTDTQYF
>TRBV6-1|TRBJ2-6|TRBD1|-
TGTGCCAGCAGTGAGCGCGAACCGGGACAGGGGGCAAAGGGGGCCAACGTCCTGACTTTC
CASSEREPGQGAKGANVLTF
>TRBV2|TRBJ1-5|-|few
TGTGCCAGCAGTGTACAGGGAATGTTTCAGCCCCAGCATTTT
CASSVQGMFQPQHF
>TRBV7-9|TRBJ2-3|TRBD2|few
TGTGCCAGCAGCTTCCTAGCGGGAGCGGGCACAGATACGCAGTATTTT
CASSFLAGAGTDTQYF
>TRBV5-6|TRBJ2-7|TRBD1|-
TGTGCCAGCAGCCCGGACAGGGGAGGCGAGCAGTACTTC
CASSPDRGGEQYF
>TRBV4-3|TRBJ1-1|-|-
TGCGCCAGCAGCCAAGTGGGGGGTACTGAAGCTTTCTTT
CASSQVGGTEAFF
>TRBV11-3|TRBJ2-4|-|-
TGTGCCAGCAGCTCGGGGAGGACCCCGATGGACATTCAGTACTTC
CASSSGRTPMDIQYF
>TRBV2|TRBJ1-1|-|few
TGTGCCAGCAGGGGGTGGGGAGCTGAAGCTTTCTTT
CASRGWGAEAFF
>TRBV11-2|TRBJ2-3|-|few
TGTGCCAGCAGCTTAGATGGGGGCCCCGGTAGCACAGATACGCAGTATTTT
CASSLDGGPGSTDTQYF
>TRBV7-2|TRBJ2-3|TRBD2|-
TGTGCCAGCAGCTTAGTTGGCACTAGCGGGGCAGATACGCAGTATTTT
CASSLVGTSGADTQYF
>TRBV20-1|TRBJ1-4|TRBD1|-
TGCAGTTCCTACAGGGGGCAAAAACTGTTTTTT
CSSYRGQKLFF
>TRBV18|TRBJ2-1|-|-
TGTGCCAGCTCCCTCGGGAGAGTTGGGGCCTACAATGAGCAGTTCTTC
CASSLGRVGAYNEQFF
>TRBV27|TRBJ2-7|TRBD1|once
TGTGCCAGCAGTTTAGGAGACAGGGCATACGAGCAGTACTTC
CASSLGDRAYEQYF
>TRBV19|TRBJ1-5|-|-
TGTGCCAGTACCCCCGTAGAAGGGGTCAATCAGCCCCAGCATTTT
CASTPVEGVNQPQHF
>TRBV7-3|TRBJ2-2|-|-
TGTGCCAGCAGCCCCACAGTAGAGAACACCGGGGAGCTGTTTTTT
CASSPTVENTGELFF
>TRBV10-2|TRBJ2-2|TRBD1|-
TGCGCCAGCAGTGACAGGGGGCGGGGAACCGGGGAGCTGTTTTTT
CASSDRGRGTGELFF
>TRBV7-2|TRBJ2-1|-|few
TGTGCCAGCAGCTTACTATCCGTGGGCGATGAGCAGTTCTTC
CASSLLSVGDEQFF